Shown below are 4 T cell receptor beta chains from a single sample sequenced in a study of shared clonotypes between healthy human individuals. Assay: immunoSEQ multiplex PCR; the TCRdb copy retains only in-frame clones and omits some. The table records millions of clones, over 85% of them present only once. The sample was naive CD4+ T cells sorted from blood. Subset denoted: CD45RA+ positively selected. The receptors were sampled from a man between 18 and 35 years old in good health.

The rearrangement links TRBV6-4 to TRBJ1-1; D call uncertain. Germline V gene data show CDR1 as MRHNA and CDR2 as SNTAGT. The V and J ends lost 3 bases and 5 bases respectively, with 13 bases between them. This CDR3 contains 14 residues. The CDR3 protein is CASSERREKTEAFF. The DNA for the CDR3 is TGTGCCAGCAGTGAGAGGAGGGAGAAAACTGAAGCTTTCTTT.

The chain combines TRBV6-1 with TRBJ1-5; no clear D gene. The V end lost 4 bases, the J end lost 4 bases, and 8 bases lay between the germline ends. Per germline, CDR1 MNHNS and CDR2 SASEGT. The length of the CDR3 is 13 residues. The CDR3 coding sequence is TGTGCCAGCAGTGCGAGCCATAATCAGCCCCAGCATTTT. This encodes CASSASHNQPQHF.

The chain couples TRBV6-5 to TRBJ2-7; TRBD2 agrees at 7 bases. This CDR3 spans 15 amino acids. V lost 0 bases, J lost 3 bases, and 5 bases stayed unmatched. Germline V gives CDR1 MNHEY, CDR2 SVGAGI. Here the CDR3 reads CASSYSGRAIYEQYF. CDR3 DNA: TGTGCCAGCAGTTACTCGGGGAGGGCGATCTACGAGCAGTACTTC.

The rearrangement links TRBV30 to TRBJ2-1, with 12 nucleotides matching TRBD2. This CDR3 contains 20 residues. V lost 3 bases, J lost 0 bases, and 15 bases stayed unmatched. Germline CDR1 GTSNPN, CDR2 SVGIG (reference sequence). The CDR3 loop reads CAWSHQRLAGVGRSYNEQFF. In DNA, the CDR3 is TGTGCCTGGAGCCATCAGCGACTAGCGGGGGTCGGACGCTCCTACAATGAGCAGTTCTTC.